The following is a T cell receptor beta chain sequence with its context. No antigen is known for it. Here immunoSEQ multiplex PCR was the method, and the copy in TCRdb shows in-frame clones only, minus some. The sample holds about 270,000 clones; around 77% are singletons and the top ten take roughly 5.7%. This sample was taken from a study of cytotoxic CD8 clonotypes in ibrutinib-treated CLL. Broader study findings: Baseline clonality was higher than in age-matched healthy donors and moved in step with circulating CD8+ T-cell counts.

The source material was PBMCs, sampled at disease progression, from a patient treated with ibrutinib. The clonotype originates from a human donor with chronic lymphocytic leukemia.

As DNA, the CDR3 is TGTGCCAGCAGCCCGAGGGCCGCCAGATCCTACGAGCAGTACTTC. Residues: CASSPRAARSYEQYF. This sequence joins TRBV11-2 and TRBJ2-7; weak D call: TRBD2 (5 bases). The CDR3 length is 15 residues. The V end was cut by 5 bases, the J end by 1 base, with 15 bases between. Germline values: CDR1 SGHAT, CDR2 FQNNGV. The complete variable domain, with remaining parts taken from reference TRBV11-2 and TRBJ2-7, reads EAGVAQSPRYKIIEKRQSVAFWCNPISGHATLYWYQQILGQGPKLLIQFQNNGVVDDSQLPKDRFSAERLKGVDSTLKIQPAKLEDSAVYLCASSPRAARSYEQYFGPGTRLTVT.